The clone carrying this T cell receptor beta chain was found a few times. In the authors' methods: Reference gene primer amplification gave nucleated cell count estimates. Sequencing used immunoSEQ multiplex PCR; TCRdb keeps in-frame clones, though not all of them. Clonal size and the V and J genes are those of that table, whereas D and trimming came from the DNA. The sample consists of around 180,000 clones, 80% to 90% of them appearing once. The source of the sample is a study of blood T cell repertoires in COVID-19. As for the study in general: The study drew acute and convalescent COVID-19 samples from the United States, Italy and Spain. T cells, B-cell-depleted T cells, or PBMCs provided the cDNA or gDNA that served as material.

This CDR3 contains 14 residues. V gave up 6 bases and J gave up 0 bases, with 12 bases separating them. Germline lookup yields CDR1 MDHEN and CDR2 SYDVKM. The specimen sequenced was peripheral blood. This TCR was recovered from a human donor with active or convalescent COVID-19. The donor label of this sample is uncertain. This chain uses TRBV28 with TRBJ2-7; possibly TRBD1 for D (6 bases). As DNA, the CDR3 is TGTGCCAGCAGGGGGCCAGGGGTCTCCTACGAGCAGTACTTC. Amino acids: CASRGPGVSYEQYF.